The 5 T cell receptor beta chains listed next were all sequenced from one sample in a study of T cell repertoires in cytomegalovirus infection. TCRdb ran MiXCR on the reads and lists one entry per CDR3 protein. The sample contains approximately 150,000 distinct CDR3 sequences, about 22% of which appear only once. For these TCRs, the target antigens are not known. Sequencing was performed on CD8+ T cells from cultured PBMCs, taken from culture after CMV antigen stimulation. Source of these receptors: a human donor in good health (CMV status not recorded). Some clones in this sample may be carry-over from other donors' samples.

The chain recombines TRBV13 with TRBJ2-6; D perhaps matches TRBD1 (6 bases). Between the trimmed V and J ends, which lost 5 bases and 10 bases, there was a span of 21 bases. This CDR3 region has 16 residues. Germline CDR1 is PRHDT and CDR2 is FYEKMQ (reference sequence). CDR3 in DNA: TGTGCCAGCAGCCCCTTTTTCACAGGGACCGGTAACGTCCTGACTTTC. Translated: CASSPFFTGTGNVLTF.

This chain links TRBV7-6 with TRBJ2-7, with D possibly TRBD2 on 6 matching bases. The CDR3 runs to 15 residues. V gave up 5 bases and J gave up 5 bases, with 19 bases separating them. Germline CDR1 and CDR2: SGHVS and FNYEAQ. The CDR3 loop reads CASSAELASLHEQYF. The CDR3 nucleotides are TGTGCCAGCAGCGCAGAACTAGCTTCTTTACACGAGCAGTACTTC. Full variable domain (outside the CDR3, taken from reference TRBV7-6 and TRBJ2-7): GAGVSQSPRYKVTKRGQDVALRCDPISGHVSLYWYRQALGQGPEFLTYFNYEAQQDKSGLPNDRFSAERPEGSISTLTIQRTEQRDSAMYRCASSAELASLHEQYFGPGTRLTVT.

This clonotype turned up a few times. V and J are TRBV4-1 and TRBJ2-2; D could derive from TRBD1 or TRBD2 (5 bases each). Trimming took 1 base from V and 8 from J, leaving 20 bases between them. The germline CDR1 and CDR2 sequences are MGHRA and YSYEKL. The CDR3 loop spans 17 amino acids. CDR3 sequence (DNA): TGCGCCAGCAGCCAAGTTCGAGGGCAGGGACCGAGAGGGGAGCTGTTTTTT. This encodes CASSQVRGQGPRGELFF.

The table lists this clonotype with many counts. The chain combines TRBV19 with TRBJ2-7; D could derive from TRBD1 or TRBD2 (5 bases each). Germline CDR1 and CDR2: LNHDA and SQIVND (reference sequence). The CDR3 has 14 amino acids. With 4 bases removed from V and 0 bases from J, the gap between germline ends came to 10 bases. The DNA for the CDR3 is TGTGCCAGTAGTACAACCGGGACCTCCTACGAGCAGTACTTC. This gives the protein CASSTTGTSYEQYF.

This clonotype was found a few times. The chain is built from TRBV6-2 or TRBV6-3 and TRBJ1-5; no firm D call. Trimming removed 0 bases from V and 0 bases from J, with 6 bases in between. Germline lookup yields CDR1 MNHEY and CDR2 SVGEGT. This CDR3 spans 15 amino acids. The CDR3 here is CASSYSGYSNQPQHF. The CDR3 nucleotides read TGTGCCAGCAGTTACTCCGGCTATAGCAATCAGCCCCAGCATTTT.